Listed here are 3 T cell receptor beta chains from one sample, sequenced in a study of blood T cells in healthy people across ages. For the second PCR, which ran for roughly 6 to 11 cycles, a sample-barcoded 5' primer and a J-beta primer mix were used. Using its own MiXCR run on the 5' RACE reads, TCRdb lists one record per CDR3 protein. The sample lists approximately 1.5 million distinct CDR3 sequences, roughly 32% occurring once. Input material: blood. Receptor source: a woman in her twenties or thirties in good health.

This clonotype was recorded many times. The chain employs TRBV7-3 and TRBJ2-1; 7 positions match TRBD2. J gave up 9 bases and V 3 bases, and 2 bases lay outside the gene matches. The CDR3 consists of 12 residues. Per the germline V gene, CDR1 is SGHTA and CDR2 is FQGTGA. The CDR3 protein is CASSLSSGEQFF. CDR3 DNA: TGTGCCAGCAGCTTGTCTAGCGGTGAGCAGTTCTTC.

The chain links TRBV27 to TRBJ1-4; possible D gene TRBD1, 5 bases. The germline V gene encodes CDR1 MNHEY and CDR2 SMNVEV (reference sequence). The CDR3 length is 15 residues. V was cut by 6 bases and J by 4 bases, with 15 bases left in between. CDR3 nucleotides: TGTGCCAGCAGCCATACGGGGCAGCTTAATGAAAAACTGTTTTTT. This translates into CASSHTGQLNEKLFF.

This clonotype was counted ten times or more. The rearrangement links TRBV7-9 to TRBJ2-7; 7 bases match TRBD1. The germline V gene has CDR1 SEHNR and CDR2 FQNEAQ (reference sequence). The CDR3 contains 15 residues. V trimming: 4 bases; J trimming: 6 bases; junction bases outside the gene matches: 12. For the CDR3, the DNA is TGTGCCAGCAGCTCCCGAAGACAGGGTTCTCGCGAGCAGTACTTC. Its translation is CASSSRRQGSREQYF.